This T cell receptor (beta chain) comes out of a study of radiation and T cells in renal cell carcinoma. Study-wide results and limits: Baseline intratumoral clonotype presence is unknown without pretreatment biopsies. In blood, top tumor clones expanded by 2 weeks, shrinking by 4.

The time point was: blood 4 weeks post-SBRT, at nephrectomy. The treatment here: 15 Gy SBRT to primary tumor, nephrectomy 4 weeks later. Nephrectomy followed 15 Gy stereotactic body radiation by 4 weeks. This renal cell carcinoma was of the clear cell type. The repertoire was sequenced with immunoSEQ multiplex PCR; TCRdb's copy has only in-frame clones and lacks some. The sample lists approximately 40,000 clones, 70% to 85% occurring once. Notes on this clone: What it binds is not known. The junction and the germline gene differ at one end; a read error may be behind it.

CDR3 size: 19 residues. The germline gives CDR1 LNHNV, CDR2 YYDKDF (reference sequence). The chain combines TRBV15 with TRBJ2-2, with 11 bases identical to TRBD2. The sequence was obtained from a woman between 65 and 79 years old with renal cell carcinoma. The starting material was blood, obtained from a patient whose treatment included radiotherapy and nephrectomy. The CDR3 sequence is CVTSRDTGLADFNTGELFF. The CDR3 DNA is TGTGTCACCAGCAGGGACACGGGACTAGCGGATTTCAACACCGGGGAGCTGTTTTTT.